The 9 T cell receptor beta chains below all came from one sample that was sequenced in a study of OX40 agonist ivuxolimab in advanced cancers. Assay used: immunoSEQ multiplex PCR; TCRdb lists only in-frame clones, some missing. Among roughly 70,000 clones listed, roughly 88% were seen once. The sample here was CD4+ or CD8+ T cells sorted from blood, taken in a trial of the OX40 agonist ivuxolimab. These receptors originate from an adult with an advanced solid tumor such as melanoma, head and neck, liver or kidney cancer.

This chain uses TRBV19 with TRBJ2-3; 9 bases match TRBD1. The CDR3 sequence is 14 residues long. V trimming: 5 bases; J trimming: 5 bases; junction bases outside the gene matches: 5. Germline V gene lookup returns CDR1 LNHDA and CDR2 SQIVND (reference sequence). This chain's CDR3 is CASSPGQGLDTQYF. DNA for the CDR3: TGTGCCAGTAGTCCGGGACAGGGTTTAGATACGCAGTATTTT.

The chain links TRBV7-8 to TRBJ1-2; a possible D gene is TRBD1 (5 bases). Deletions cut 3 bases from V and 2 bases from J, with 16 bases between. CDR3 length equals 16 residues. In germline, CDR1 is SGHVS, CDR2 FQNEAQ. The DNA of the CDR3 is TGTGCCAGCAGCTTCGGCGGGACGCGGGCCAACTATGGCTACACCTTC. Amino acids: CASSFGGTRANYGYTF.

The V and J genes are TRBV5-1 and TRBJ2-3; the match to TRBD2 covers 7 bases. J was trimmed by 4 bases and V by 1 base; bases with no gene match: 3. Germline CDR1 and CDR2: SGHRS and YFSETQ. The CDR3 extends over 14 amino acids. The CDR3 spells CASSLTSAADTQYF. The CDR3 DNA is TGCGCCAGCAGCTTGACTAGCGCAGCAGATACGCAGTATTTT. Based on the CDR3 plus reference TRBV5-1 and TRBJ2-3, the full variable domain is KAGVTQTPRYLIKTRGQQVTLSCSPISGHRSVSWYQQTPGQGLQFLFEYFSETQRNKGNFPGRFSGRQFSNSRSEMNVSTLELGDSALYLCASSLTSAADTQYFGPGTRLTVL.

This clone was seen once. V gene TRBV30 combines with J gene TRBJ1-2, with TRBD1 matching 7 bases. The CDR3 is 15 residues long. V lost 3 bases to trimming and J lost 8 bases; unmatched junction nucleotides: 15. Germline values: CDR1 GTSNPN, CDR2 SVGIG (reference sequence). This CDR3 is CAWRGTATRGSGYTF. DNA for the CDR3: TGTGCCTGGAGAGGGACAGCCACCCGGGGATCCGGCTACACCTTC.

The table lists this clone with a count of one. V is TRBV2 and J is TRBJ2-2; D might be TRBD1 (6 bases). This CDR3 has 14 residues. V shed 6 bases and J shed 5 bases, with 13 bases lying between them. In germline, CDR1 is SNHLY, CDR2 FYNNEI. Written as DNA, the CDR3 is TGTGCCAGCAGAACAGGGCGGAAAACCGGGGAGCTGTTTTTT. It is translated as CASRTGRKTGELFF.

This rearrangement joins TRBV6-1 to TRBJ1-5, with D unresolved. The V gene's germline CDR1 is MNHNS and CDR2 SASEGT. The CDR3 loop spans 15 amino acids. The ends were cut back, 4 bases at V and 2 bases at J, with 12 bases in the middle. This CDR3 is CASSGLSAGNQPQHF. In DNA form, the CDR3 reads TGTGCCAGCAGTGGACTGTCCGCCGGCAATCAGCCCCAGCATTTT.

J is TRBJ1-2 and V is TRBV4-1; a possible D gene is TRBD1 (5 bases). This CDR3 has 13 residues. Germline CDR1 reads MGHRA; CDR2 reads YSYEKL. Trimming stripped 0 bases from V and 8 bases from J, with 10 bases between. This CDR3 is CASSQEGHGGYTF. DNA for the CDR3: TGCGCCAGCAGCCAAGAGGGGCACGGCGGCTACACCTTC.

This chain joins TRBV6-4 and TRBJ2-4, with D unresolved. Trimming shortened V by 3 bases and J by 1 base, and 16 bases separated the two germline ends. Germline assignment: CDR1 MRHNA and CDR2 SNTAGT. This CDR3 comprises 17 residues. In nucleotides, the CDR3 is TGTGCCAGCAGTGAATGGAGCCCCGCCTGGGCCAAAAACATTCAGTACTTC. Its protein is CASSEWSPAWAKNIQYF.

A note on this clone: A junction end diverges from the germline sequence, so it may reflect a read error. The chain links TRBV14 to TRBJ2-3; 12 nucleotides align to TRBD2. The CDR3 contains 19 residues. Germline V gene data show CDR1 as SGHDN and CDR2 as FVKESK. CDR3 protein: CASSPLVGLAGSFTNTQYF. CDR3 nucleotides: TGTGCCAGCAGCCCCCTCGTGGGACTAGCGGGTTCCTTCACAAATACGCAGTATTTT.